The clone carrying this TCR beta chain was counted between two and nine times. The antigen is unknown. The data belong to a study of T cells after yellow fever vaccination. Study background: Preparing low-cell-number fractions relied on SMART-Seq v4 Ultra Low Input.

V dropped 4 bases and J dropped 7; count of bases not matched to a gene: 6. The CDR3 spans 13 residues. Germline V lookup: CDR1 KGHSH, CDR2 LQKENI. Researchers made TCR cDNA using 5'RACE template switching, and this step added a universal primer site and UMIs. One entry per CDR3 protein results from TCRdb running MiXCR on the 5' RACE reads. The sample has about 180,000 distinct CDR3 sequences, roughly 6.2% seen once. Overall study findings and caveats: Some clonotypes were seen in both the CD4 and the CD8 compartments. These made up a small share and likely arose from convergent recombination. Most primary-vaccination clones reappeared after the booster (about 97% CD4, 85% to 90% CD8).

This specimen consisted of CD4+ T cells sorted from PBMCs, obtained on the day of the first yellow fever vaccination. V gene TRBV18 combines with J gene TRBJ1-1; 7 bases are shared with TRBD1. This clonotype originated in a man aged 18 to 29 who received the YFV17D yellow fever vaccine. The CDR3 DNA reads as TGTGCCAGCTCACGAGACAGGGAAATTGAAGCTTTCTTT. Protein product: CASSRDREIEAFF.